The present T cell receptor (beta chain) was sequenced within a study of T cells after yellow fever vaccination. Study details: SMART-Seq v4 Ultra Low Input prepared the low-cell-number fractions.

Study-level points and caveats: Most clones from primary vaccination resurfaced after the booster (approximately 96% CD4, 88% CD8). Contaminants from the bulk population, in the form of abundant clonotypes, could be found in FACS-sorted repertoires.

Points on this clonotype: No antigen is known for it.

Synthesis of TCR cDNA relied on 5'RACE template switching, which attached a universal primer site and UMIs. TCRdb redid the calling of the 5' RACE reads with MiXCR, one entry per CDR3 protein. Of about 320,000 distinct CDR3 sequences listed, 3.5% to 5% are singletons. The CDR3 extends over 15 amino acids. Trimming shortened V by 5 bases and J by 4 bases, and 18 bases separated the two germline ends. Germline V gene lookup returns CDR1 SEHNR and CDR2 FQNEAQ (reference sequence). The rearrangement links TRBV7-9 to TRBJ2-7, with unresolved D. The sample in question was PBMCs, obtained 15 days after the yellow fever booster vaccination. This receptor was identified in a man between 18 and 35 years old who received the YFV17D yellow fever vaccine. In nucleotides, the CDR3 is TGTGCCAGCAGCGGGCAGGCTGGCTTAACTTACGAGCAGTACTTC. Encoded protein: CASSGQAGLTYEQYF.